This T cell receptor (beta chain) was recovered during a study of CD8 T cells in ankylosing spondylitis. Whole-study findings and limits: One TCR beta motif, made up of several highly homologous variants, appeared characteristic of ankylosing spondylitis blood.

TCRdb re-analysed the 5' RACE reads in MiXCR, keeping a single row per CDR3 protein. The sample shows under 450,000 distinct CDR3 sequences, about 15% of them seen only once. Points on this clonotype: Its antigen is as yet unknown.

Per the germline V gene, CDR1 is KGHDR and CDR2 is SFDVKD. CDR3 length equals 15 residues. V dropped 3 bases and J dropped 4 bases, with 12 bases sitting between them. The sample consisted of blood, either unsorted or a sorted T cell fraction (not recorded which). V and J are TRBV24-1 and TRBJ2-1, with D hard to call. The sequence was obtained from a male donor with ankylosing spondylitis. The CDR3 sequence: CATSDPSQPYNEQFF. In DNA, the CDR3 is TGTGCCACCAGTGATCCCTCCCAACCTTACAATGAGCAGTTCTTC.